This entry lists 22 T cell receptor beta chains sequenced from one sample in a study of T cell responses to AZD1222 COVID-19 vaccine. TCRdb's copy holds only in-frame clones and misses some; the assay was immunoSEQ multiplex PCR. The data hold about 140,000 clones, with around 93% observed a single time. The starting material was peripheral blood, obtained 28 days after the second AZD1222 dose. All receptors derive from an adult who received the AZD1222 COVID-19 vaccine.

V usage is TRBV6-1 and J usage is TRBJ1-2; D is perhaps TRBD1 (6 bases). This CDR3 is 13 amino acids long. V lost 3 bases to trimming and J lost 4 bases, with 9 bases between them. Germline V gene lookup returns CDR1 MNHNS and CDR2 SASEGT. CDR3 sequence: CASSEGAAYGYTF. The CDR3 region has the DNA TGTGCCAGCAGTGAGGGGGCGGCCTATGGCTACACCTTC.

CDR3 DNA sequence: TGTGCCAGCAGCTTCAGGGGCGGCTACGAGCAGTACTTC. Residues: CASSFRGGYEQYF. V and J are TRBV9 and TRBJ2-7; a possible D gene is TRBD1 (6 bases). The V gene's germline CDR1 is SGDLS and CDR2 YYNGEE. V gave up 4 bases and J gave up 3 bases, with 11 bases separating them. The CDR3 sequence is 13 residues long.

The chain combines TRBV6-2 or TRBV6-3 with TRBJ1-2, with D uncertain. The ends were cut back, 2 bases at V and 2 bases at J, with 12 bases in the middle. This CDR3 is 15 amino acids long. Germline V gene sequence: CDR1 MNHEY, CDR2 SVGEGT. CDR3 loop: CASSYPYAGNYGYTF. The CDR3 coding sequence is TGTGCCAGCAGTTACCCATACGCAGGCAACTATGGCTACACCTTC.

The rearrangement uses TRBV7-2 and TRBJ1-5; D ambiguous. Between the trimmed V and J ends, which lost 5 bases and 2 bases, there was a span of 7 bases. This CDR3 has 13 residues. Germline V gene lookup returns CDR1 SGHTA and CDR2 FQGNSA. CDR3 residues: CASSASRNQPQHF. The CDR3 nucleotides are TGTGCCAGCAGCGCGTCGCGCAATCAGCCCCAGCATTTT.

This chain joins TRBV24-1 and TRBJ2-2; no definite D call. Germline CDR1 KGHDR, CDR2 SFDVKD. The CDR3 runs 17 residues. Trimming took off 1 base at V and 6 bases at J, with 17 bases between the two ends. In DNA form, the CDR3 reads TGTGCCACCAGTGATTTTGACTCTTCAAAAGGACCCGGGGAGCTGTTTTTT. Translation gives CATSDFDSSKGPGELFF.

The chain combines TRBV4-3 with TRBJ1-1, with a possible D match to TRBD1 (5 bases). V was trimmed by 1 base and J by 1 base, leaving 13 bases between them. In germline, CDR1 is LGHNA, CDR2 YSLEER. The CDR3 is 16 residues long. CDR3 in DNA: TGCGCCAGCAGCCAAGGAGCAGGGCGGGAGAACACTGAAGCTTTCTTT. Translating gives CASSQGAGRENTEAFF.

V is TRBV11-2 and J is TRBJ2-7, with D possibly matching TRBD1 (5 bases). Trimming left V 5 bases short and J 6 bases short, with 11 bases between. Germline CDR1 SGHAT, CDR2 FQNNGV. The CDR3 spans 12 residues. CDR3 amino acids: CASSGRGREQYF. For the CDR3, the DNA is TGTGCCAGCAGCGGAAGGGGTCGCGAGCAGTACTTC.

V is TRBV5-1 and J is TRBJ1-2, with D unclear. V was trimmed by 0 bases and J by 5 bases, leaving 11 bases between them. Per germline, CDR1 SGHRS and CDR2 YFSETQ. The CDR3 contains 14 residues. CDR3 sequence: CASSLAGTPYGYTF. For the CDR3, the DNA is TGCGCCAGCAGCTTGGCCGGCACCCCATATGGCTACACCTTC.

The V and J genes are TRBV27 and TRBJ1-1; TRBD1 is a possible D gene (6 bases). Germline V gives CDR1 MNHEY, CDR2 SMNVEV (reference sequence). This CDR3 is built from 14 residues. Between the trimmed V and J ends, which lost 4 bases and 1 base, there was a span of 10 bases. CDR3 region: CASSSGQSNTEAFF. CDR3 sequence (DNA): TGTGCCAGCAGTTCGGGACAATCGAACACTGAAGCTTTCTTT.

This chain links TRBV6-2 or TRBV6-3 with TRBJ2-7; TRBD2 agrees at 10 bases. The length of the CDR3 is 16 residues. V shed 2 bases, J shed 2 bases, and the junction held 6 bases outside the gene matches. Germline V CDR1 and CDR2: MNHEY, SVGEGT. In DNA form, the CDR3 reads TGTGCCAGCAGTTACGGCGCTAGCGGGAGTCCCTACGAGCAGTACTTC. It codes for CASSYGASGSPYEQYF.

A single count supports this clone. The chain combines TRBV18 with TRBJ1-2; 9 bases line up with TRBD1. The CDR3 is 14 residues long. V gave up 6 bases and J gave up 4 bases; unmatched junction bases: 6. The germline V gene encodes CDR1 KGHSH and CDR2 LQKENI. The CDR3 nucleotides are TGTGCCAGCTCCCGGGACAGGGTAGGCTATGGCTACACCTTC. Translating gives CASSRDRVGYGYTF. Full variable domain (missing parts from reference TRBV18 and TRBJ1-2): NAGVMQNPRHLVRRRGQEARLRCSPMKGHSHVYWYRQLPEEGLKFMVYLQKENIIDESGMPKERFSAEFPKEGPSILRIQQVVRGDSAAYFCASSRDRVGYGYTFGSGTRLTVV.

The chain joins TRBV6-2 or TRBV6-3 to TRBJ1-4, with 8 bases identical to TRBD1. The CDR3 consists of 15 residues. The junction had 6 bases not matched to a gene; V was cut back by 3 bases and J by 6 bases. The germline gives CDR1 MNHEY, CDR2 SVGEGT. In DNA, the CDR3 is TGTGCCAGCAGTTATCGGACAGGGAGGGATGAAAAACTGTTTTTT. It encodes CASSYRTGRDEKLFF.

CDR3 amino acids: CAWSVRQITDTQYF. CDR3 nucleotide sequence: TGTGCCTGGAGTGTAAGACAGATCACAGATACGCAGTATTTT. The J gene is TRBJ2-3, the V gene TRBV30, with a possible D match to TRBD1 (5 bases). The CDR3 consists of 14 residues. V lost 0 bases, J lost 2 bases, and 9 bases lay in between. Germline CDR1 is GTSNPN and CDR2 is SVGIG (reference sequence).

The rearrangement uses TRBV7-9 and TRBJ2-1, with a possible D match to TRBD2 (5 bases). Trimming cost V 5 bases and J 0 bases, with 14 bases left between them. The CDR3 runs 16 residues. Germline V gene sequence: CDR1 SEHNR, CDR2 FQNEAQ (reference sequence). The CDR3 sequence is CASSPPRESSYNEQFF. Written as DNA, the CDR3 is TGTGCCAGCAGCCCCCCACGGGAAAGCTCCTACAATGAGCAGTTCTTC. Full variable domain (remainder filled in from reference TRBV7-9 and TRBJ2-1): DTGVSQNPRHKITKRGQNVTFRCDPISEHNRLYWYRQTLGQGPEFLTYFQNEAQLEKSRLLSDRFSAERPKGSFSTLEIQRTEQGDSAMYLCASSPPRESSYNEQFFGPGTRLTVL.

The V gene is TRBV20-1, the J gene TRBJ1-1; TRBD1 might be the D (6 bases). CDR3 size: 10 residues. V was shortened by 6 bases and J by 8 bases, with 10 bases between the two germline ends. Germline-derived CDR1 and CDR2 are DFQATT and SNEGSKA (reference sequence). CDR3 loop: CSAIGQEAFF. CDR3 DNA: TGCAGTGCCATAGGACAGGAAGCTTTCTTT.

The chain is built from TRBV29-1 and TRBJ1-2; D remains ambiguous. CDR1 is SQVTM, CDR2 ANQGSEA, per germline. CDR3 size: 11 residues. V was trimmed by 1 base and J by 8 bases, leaving 8 bases between them. The CDR3 DNA reads as TGCAGCGTTGAAGGGGTAAACGGCTACACCTTC. Residues: CSVEGVNGYTF.

This clone was seen only a few times. The chain is built from TRBV6-4 and TRBJ2-1; 12 bases map to TRBD2. The CDR3 consists of 16 residues. Germline values: CDR1 MRHNA, CDR2 SNTAGT. V lost 2 bases and J lost 4; bases outside the gene matches: 3. CDR3 in amino acids: CASSDHGTSGYNEQFF. The CDR3 DNA follows: TGTGCCAGCAGTGACCATGGGACTAGCGGGTACAATGAGCAGTTCTTC.

The J gene is TRBJ1-2, the V gene TRBV12-3 or TRBV12-4, with 9 nucleotides matching TRBD1. The CDR3 loop spans 13 amino acids. Trimming removed 5 bases from V and 8 bases from J; junction bases left unmatched: 6. The CDR3 region has the DNA TGTGCCAGCAGTCCAGGGACAGGGAACGGCTACACCTTC. Its translation is CASSPGTGNGYTF.

To note about this clone: This same CDR3 is encoded by further DNA sequences in the sample. The chain recombines TRBV9 with TRBJ1-5; D ambiguous. Trimming stripped 0 bases from V and 1 base from J, with 5 bases between. The CDR3 runs 14 residues. CDR1 and CDR2 from the germline V gene are SGDLS and YYNGEE. As DNA, the CDR3 is TGTGCCAGCAGCGTAGGCCAGAGCAATCAGCCCCAGCATTTT. Translation: CASSVGQSNQPQHF.

This clone occurred once. This chain connects TRBV13 to TRBJ1-1; 7 nucleotides agree with TRBD1. Germline V lookup: CDR1 PRHDT, CDR2 FYEKMQ (reference sequence). The V and J ends lost 5 bases and 4 bases, in that order; junction bases with no gene match: 4. The CDR3 contains 13 residues. For the CDR3, the DNA is TGTGCCAGCAGCGACGGACAGGTCACTGAAGCTTTCTTT. Protein product: CASSDGQVTEAFF.

The V call is TRBV7-9, the J call TRBJ2-7, with 7 bases matching TRBD2. The germline V gene encodes CDR1 SEHNR and CDR2 FQNEAQ (reference sequence). J gave up 4 bases and V 8 bases, and 11 bases lay outside the gene matches. This CDR3 comprises 14 residues. CDR3: CASGDRTSGYEQYF. In nucleotides, the CDR3 is TGTGCCAGCGGGGACCGGACTAGTGGGTACGAGCAGTACTTC.

The V gene is TRBV27, the J gene TRBJ1-1; 8 nucleotides align to TRBD1. Per the germline V gene, CDR1 is MNHEY and CDR2 is SMNVEV (reference sequence). The trim removed 2 bases at V and 7 bases at J, leaving 3 bases unmatched. The CDR3 length is 13 residues. This chain's CDR3 is CASSLGQGGEAFF. In DNA, the CDR3 is TGTGCCAGCAGTTTAGGACAGGGCGGTGAAGCTTTCTTT.